The sequence of this T cell receptor (beta chain) was determined in a study of cytomegalovirus exposure and HLA in healthy donors. Repertoires were generated with immunoSEQ multiplex PCR, while TCRdb's copy carries only in-frame clones and drops some. This table has 100,000 to 120,000 clones, around nine tenths appearing once. The CDR3 is 15 amino acids. Germline V gene lookup returns CDR1 LNHDA and CDR2 SQIVND (reference sequence). The V end was cut by 8 bases, the J end by 1 base, with 16 bases between. The source of this sequence is a woman between 25 and 40 years old in good health and CMV-seropositive. The sequenced material came from PBMCs. This chain links TRBV19 with TRBJ2-3; tentatively, D is TRBD2 (6 bases). DNA for the CDR3: TGTGCCAGTCGACCTTTGGAGGGAGGCACAGATACGCAGTATTTT. The encoded protein is CASRPLEGGTDTQYF.